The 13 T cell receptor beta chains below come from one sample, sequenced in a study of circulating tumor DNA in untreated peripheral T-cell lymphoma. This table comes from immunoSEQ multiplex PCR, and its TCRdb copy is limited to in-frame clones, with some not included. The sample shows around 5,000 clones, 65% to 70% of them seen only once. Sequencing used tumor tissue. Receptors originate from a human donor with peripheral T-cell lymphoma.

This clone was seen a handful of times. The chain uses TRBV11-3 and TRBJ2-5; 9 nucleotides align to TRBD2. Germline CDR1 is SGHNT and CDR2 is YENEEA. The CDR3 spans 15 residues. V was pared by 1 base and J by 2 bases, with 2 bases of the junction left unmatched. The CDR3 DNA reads TGTGCCAGCAGCTTAGGGACTAGCGTACAAGAGACCCAGTACTTC. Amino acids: CASSLGTSVQETQYF.

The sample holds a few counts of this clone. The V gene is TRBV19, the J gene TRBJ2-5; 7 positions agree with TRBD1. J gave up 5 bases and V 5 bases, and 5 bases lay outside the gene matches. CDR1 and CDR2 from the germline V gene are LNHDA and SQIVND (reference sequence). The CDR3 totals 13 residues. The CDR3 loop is CASSHIRGETQYF. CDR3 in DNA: TGTGCCAGTAGTCATATCAGGGGGGAGACCCAGTACTTC.

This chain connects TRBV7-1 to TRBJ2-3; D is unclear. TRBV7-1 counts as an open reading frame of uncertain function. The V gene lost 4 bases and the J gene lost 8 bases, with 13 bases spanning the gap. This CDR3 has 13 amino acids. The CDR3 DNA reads TGTGCCAGCAGCTTAGTGGATGGTGGTACGCAGTATTTT. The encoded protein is CASSLVDGGTQYF.

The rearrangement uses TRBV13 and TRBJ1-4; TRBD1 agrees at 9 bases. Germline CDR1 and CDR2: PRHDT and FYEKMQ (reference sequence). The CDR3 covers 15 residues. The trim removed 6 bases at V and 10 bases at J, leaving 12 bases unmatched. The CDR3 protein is CASRDRDRAGGKLFF. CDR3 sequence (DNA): TGTGCCAGCAGGGACCGGGACAGGGCTGGGGGAAAACTGTTTTTT.

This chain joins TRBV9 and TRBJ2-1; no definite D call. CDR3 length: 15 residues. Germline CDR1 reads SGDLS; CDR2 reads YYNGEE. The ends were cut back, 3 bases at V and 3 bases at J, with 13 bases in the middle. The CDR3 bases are TGTGCCAGCAGCGCGGCCGGGCCCCACTACAATGAGCAGTTCTTC. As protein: CASSAAGPHYNEQFF. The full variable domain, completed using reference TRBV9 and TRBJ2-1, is DSGVTQTPKHLITATGQRVTLRCSPRSGDLSVYWYQQSLDQGLQFLIQYYNGEERAKGNILERFSAQQFPDLHSELNLSSLELGDSALYFCASSAAGPHYNEQFFGPGTRLTVL.

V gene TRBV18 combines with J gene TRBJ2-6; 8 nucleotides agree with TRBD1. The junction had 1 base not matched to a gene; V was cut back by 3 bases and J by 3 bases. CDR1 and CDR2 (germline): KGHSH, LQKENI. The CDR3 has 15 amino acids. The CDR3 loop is CASSPTGVGANVLTF. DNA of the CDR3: TGTGCCAGCTCACCGACAGGGGTTGGGGCCAACGTCCTGACTTTC.

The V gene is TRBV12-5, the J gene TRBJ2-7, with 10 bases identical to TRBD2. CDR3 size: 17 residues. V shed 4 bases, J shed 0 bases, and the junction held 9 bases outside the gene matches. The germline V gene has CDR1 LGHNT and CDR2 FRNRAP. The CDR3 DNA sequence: TGTGCTAGTGGTTATGGACTAGCGGCTAGTCCCTCCTACGAGCAGTACTTC. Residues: CASGYGLAASPSYEQYF.

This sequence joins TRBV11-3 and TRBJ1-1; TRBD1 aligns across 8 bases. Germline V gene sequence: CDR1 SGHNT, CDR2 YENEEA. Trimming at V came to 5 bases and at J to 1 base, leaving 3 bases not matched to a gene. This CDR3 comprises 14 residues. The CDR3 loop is CASSVGTGNTEAFF. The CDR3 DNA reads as TGTGCCAGCAGCGTCGGGACAGGGAACACTGAAGCTTTCTTT.

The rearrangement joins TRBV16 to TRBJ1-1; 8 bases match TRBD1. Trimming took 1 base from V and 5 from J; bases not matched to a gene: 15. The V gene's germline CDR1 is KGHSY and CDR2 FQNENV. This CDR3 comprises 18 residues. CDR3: CASSQFWTTGVVYTEAFF. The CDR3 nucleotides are TGTGCCAGCAGCCAATTTTGGACGACAGGGGTGGTTTATACTGAAGCTTTCTTT.

The CDR3 loop is CASSLSGQRPNQPQHF. CDR3 nucleotide sequence: TGTGCCAGCAGCTTATCGGGACAGAGACCCAATCAGCCCCAGCATTTT. V and J are TRBV7-2 and TRBJ1-5; 7 positions agree with TRBD1. This CDR3 region has 16 residues. J gave up 3 bases and V 2 bases, and 7 bases lay outside the gene matches. CDR1 SGHTA and CDR2 FQGNSA come from the germline V gene.

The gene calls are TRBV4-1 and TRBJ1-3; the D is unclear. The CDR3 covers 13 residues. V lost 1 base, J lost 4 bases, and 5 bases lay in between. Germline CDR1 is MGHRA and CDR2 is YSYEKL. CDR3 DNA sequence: TGCGCCAGCAGCCAAGCTGTAGGAAACACCATATATTTT. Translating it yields CASSQAVGNTIYF.

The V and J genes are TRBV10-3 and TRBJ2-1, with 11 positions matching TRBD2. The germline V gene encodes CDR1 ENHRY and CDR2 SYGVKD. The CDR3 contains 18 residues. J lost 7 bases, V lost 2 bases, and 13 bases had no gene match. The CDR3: CAISETTSGRTSMNEQFF. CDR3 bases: TGTGCCATCAGTGAGACTACTAGCGGGAGAACCTCGATGAATGAGCAGTTCTTC.

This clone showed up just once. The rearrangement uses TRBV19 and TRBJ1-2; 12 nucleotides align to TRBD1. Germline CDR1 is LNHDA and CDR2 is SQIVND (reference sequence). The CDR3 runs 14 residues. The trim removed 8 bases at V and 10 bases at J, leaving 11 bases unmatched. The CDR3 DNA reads TGTGCCAGTCGAGAGGGGACAGGGGGCCCCTACTACACCTTC. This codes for CASREGTGGPYYTF.